The T cell receptor (beta chain) described here comes from a study of shared clonotypes between healthy human individuals. V lost 2 bases, J lost 6 bases, and 15 bases stayed unmatched. Germline V gene lookup returns CDR1 KGHSH and CDR2 LQKENI. The CDR3 totals 18 residues. Libraries were prepared by immunoSEQ multiplex PCR; TCRdb keeps only in-frame clonotypes and omits some of them. Of some 2,500,000 clones detected, 80% to 95% appear once; the ten largest clones hold around 0.37%. Sample: naive CD4+ T cells from PBMCs. The subset is: CD45RA+ positively selected. V and J are TRBV18 and TRBJ2-2; 7 nucleotides match TRBD2. The clonotype was recovered from a man aged 18 to 29 in good health. Some clones in this sample may be carry-over from other donors' samples. The CDR3 DNA reads as TGTGCCAGCTCACCAGTGACTTGGGAGGGTGCCCAACCCGGGGAGCTGTTTTTT. It is translated as CASSPVTWEGAQPGELFF. The complete variable domain, with remaining parts taken from reference TRBV18 and TRBJ2-2, reads NAGVMQNPRHLVRRRGQEARLRCSPMKGHSHVYWYRQLPEEGLKFMVYLQKENIIDESGMPKERFSAEFPKEGPSILRIQQVVRGDSAAYFCASSPVTWEGAQPGELFFGEGSRLTVL.